This is a list of T cell receptor beta chains from one sample in a study of identical twins. TCRdb redid the calling of the 5' RACE reads with MiXCR, one entry per CDR3 protein. The table lists approximately 890,000 distinct CDR3 sequences, 9% to 15% of them singletons. The sample also formed part of further work on yellow fever vaccine responses in identical twins.

Sequenced: PBMCs. These TCRs come from a woman younger than 35 in good health. Both conserved end residues are part of each CDR3.

V gene	CDR3 protein
TRBV12-3/TRBV12-4	CASGGGGLNTEAFF
TRBV10-3	CAITRGLAESSEQYF
TRBV4-1	CASSQYGAGANVLTF
TRBV10-3	CAIKQTNQYNSPLHF
TRBV6-2/TRBV6-3	CASITRGGNTIYF
TRBV3-1	CASSPDSGGYTF
TRBV5-4	CASSSTSGRKYEQYF
TRBV5-1	CASSPDSPYGYTF
TRBV3-1	CASSLSGSPSGIQYF
TRBV3-1	CASSQRGAQYF
TRBV27	CASSSPRQGYNEQFF
TRBV6-5	CASSLRDNNQPQHF
TRBV7-6	CASSGSSGRASEQFF
TRBV4-1	CASSQPYEGGAEQFF
TRBV10-3	CATRLAGAWVSGELFF
TRBV5-1	CASSLRQGPQTDTQYF
TRBV5-1	CASSLGATPEETQYF
TRBV9	CASSVAGGEREQFF
TRBV25-1	CASSEYSDSPLHF
TRBV5-5	CASSLVGAPETQYF
TRBV5-1	CASSLVAGMGTGELFF
TRBV20-1	CSARVSEVNTEAFF
TRBV6-1	CASSALPGQGAKNIQYF
TRBV25-1	CASSAGVGGNEQFF
TRBV6-1	CASRSTGQGYGYTF
TRBV12-3/TRBV12-4	CASSLVGGVSYEQYF
TRBV19	CASSWLTQGSDTQYF
TRBV10-3	CAISDTGTGGNEQFF
TRBV4-1	CASRRLAGLNEQFF
TRBV6-5	CASSSTVSGNTIYF
TRBV28	CASSLGGKKTYEQYF
TRBV6-2/TRBV6-3	CASSYSSTASYEQYF
TRBV6-2/TRBV6-3	CASSPGGALNEQFF
TRBV29-1	CSVGGRLAQFGEFF
TRBV5-1	CASSGIGRNTEAFF
TRBV18	CASSPGLGLTEAFF
TRBV5-5	CASSPWNNEQFF
TRBV29-1	CSLRDAWDTQYF
TRBV12-3/TRBV12-4	CASSSLGRGPTEAFF
TRBV4-1	CASSQGQPYSNQPQHF
TRBV20-1	CSARTRLVGNTEAFF
TRBV9	CASGASGISDTQYF
TRBV2	CASSTDAISYNEQFF
TRBV6-2/TRBV6-3	CASRPGTSGDNEQFF
TRBV4-1	CASSQEGRGQAFF
TRBV12-3/TRBV12-4	CASSSRDRREETQYF
TRBV4-2	CASSQQLAGGSYEQYF
TRBV7-9	CASSLVAGMNTGELFF
TRBV7-9	CASSLAGAEGTQYF
TRBV7-8	CASSLMLTGGSNNEQFF
TRBV4-1	CASSQEGGIDEKLFF
TRBV10-1	CASSDGEFTDTQYF
TRBV10-3	CAISGTASYNEQFF
TRBV5-1	CASSPTRGYNEQFF
TRBV10-3	CAISVPRSEYGRDTQYF
TRBV20-1	CSAREGPANEKLFF
TRBV7-9	CASSSGKNIQYF
TRBV19	CASSMGGSTEAFF
TRBV5-1	CASSLVSDREQFF
TRBV12-3/TRBV12-4	CASSFVAYEQYF